Presented here are 14 T cell receptor beta chains from one specimen sequenced in a study of blood T cell repertoires in COVID-19. Sequencing used immunoSEQ multiplex PCR; TCRdb keeps in-frame clones, though not all of them. The data hold 120,000 to 150,000 clones, with more than 75% observed a single time. The source material was peripheral blood. Receptors originate from a man in his 60s with active or convalescent COVID-19.

The chain recombines TRBV28 with TRBJ2-1; D is unclear. The CDR3 loop spans 14 amino acids. V dropped 2 bases and J dropped 5 bases, with 10 bases sitting between them. Germline CDR1 is MDHEN and CDR2 is SYDVKM. The CDR3 coding sequence is TGTGCCAGCAGTTTAATGGCAGTGAACAATGAGCAGTTCTTC. Translating gives CASSLMAVNNEQFF.

This chain links TRBV7-3 with TRBJ2-7; D may be TRBD2 (7 bases). The CDR3 runs to 15 residues. Germline V gene sequence: CDR1 SGHTA, CDR2 FQGTGA. V was shortened by 1 base and J by 3 bases, with 13 bases between the two germline ends. CDR3 sequence: CASSLRGGHSYEQYF. The DNA of the CDR3 is TGTGCCAGCAGCTTAAGGGGGGGACACAGCTACGAGCAGTACTTC.

J is TRBJ1-5 and V is TRBV18; a weak D match, TRBD1 (5 bases). Germline CDR1 reads KGHSH; CDR2 reads LQKENI. V lost 1 base and J 2 bases, leaving 15 bases between the germline ends. CDR3 length equals 17 residues. Written as DNA, the CDR3 is TGTGCCAGCTCACCACGTCCGGGGGGAGGTGGCAATCAGCCCCAGCATTTT. Protein product: CASSPRPGGGGNQPQHF.

The chain links TRBV5-1 to TRBJ1-6; D is unclear. The CDR3 spans 16 residues. V lost 4 bases and J lost 10, with 21 bases in between. Germline V gives CDR1 SGHRS, CDR2 YFSETQ. The CDR3, as DNA: TGCGCCAGCAGCCGGATGTCCGGGGAAAGAGTCTCACCCCTCCACTTT. Its translation is CASSRMSGERVSPLHF. Drawing the rest from reference TRBV5-1 and TRBJ1-6, the complete variable domain is KAGVTQTPRYLIKTRGQQVTLSCSPISGHRSVSWYQQTPGQGLQFLFEYFSETQRNKGNFPGRFSGRQFSNSRSEMNVSTLELGDSALYLCASSRMSGERVSPLHFGNGTRLTVT.

The gene calls are TRBV5-1 and TRBJ1-3; unclear D gene. Germline V gives CDR1 SGHRS, CDR2 YFSETQ. V was trimmed by 0 bases and J by 0 bases, leaving 7 bases between them. The CDR3 totals 15 residues. CDR3 residues: CASSLGGNSGNTIYF. The CDR3 DNA sequence: TGCGCCAGCAGCTTGGGCGGTAACTCTGGAAACACCATATATTTT. The variable domain in full, with the rest retrieved from reference TRBV5-1 and TRBJ1-3, is KAGVTQTPRYLIKTRGQQVTLSCSPISGHRSVSWYQQTPGQGLQFLFEYFSETQRNKGNFPGRFSGRQFSNSRSEMNVSTLELGDSALYLCASSLGGNSGNTIYFGEGSWLTVV.

This chain joins TRBV4-2 and TRBJ1-2; D may be TRBD1 (5 bases). The CDR3 consists of 19 residues. Germline values: CDR1 LGHNA, CDR2 YNFKEQ. The V end lost 0 bases, the J end lost 4 bases, and 24 bases lay between the germline ends. The CDR3 is CASSQDIGGEFNNGYGYTF. CDR3 in DNA: TGTGCCAGCAGCCAAGATATCGGAGGGGAGTTCAACAACGGCTATGGCTACACCTTC.

The CDR3 is CASSLSPNYGYTF. The CDR3 DNA sequence: TGTGCCAGCAGTTTATCTCCCAACTATGGCTACACCTTC. J is TRBJ1-2 and V is TRBV28, with unresolved D. V was pared by 1 base and J by 2 bases, with 5 bases between. The CDR3 extends over 13 amino acids. Germline assignment: CDR1 MDHEN and CDR2 SYDVKM.

The chain is built from TRBV27 and TRBJ2-1, with TRBD2 identical over 9 bases. V lost 7 bases and J lost 7; bases outside the gene matches: 11. The CDR3 contains 15 residues. From germline, CDR1 is MNHEY and CDR2 SMNVEV (reference sequence). This CDR3 reads CASNLGTSPRNEQFF. CDR3 in DNA: TGTGCCAGCAACCTAGGGACTAGCCCCCGTAATGAGCAGTTCTTC.

The chain links TRBV7-9 to TRBJ2-7; TRBD1 matches at 10 bases. Unmatched junction bases numbered 11, after V lost 5 bases and J lost 7 bases. Germline V CDR1 and CDR2: SEHNR, FQNEAQ (reference sequence). The length of the CDR3 is 15 residues. This CDR3 reads CASSNRDRGFVEQYF. Here the CDR3 DNA reads TGTGCCAGCAGCAACCGGGACAGGGGATTTGTAGAGCAGTACTTC.

The chain has TRBV27 and TRBJ2-1; possible D gene TRBD2, 5 bases. CDR1 and CDR2 from the germline V gene are MNHEY and SMNVEV (reference sequence). The CDR3 totals 16 residues. V was cut by 0 bases and J by 0 bases, with 9 bases left in between. The DNA for the CDR3 is TGTGCCAGCAGTTTATCGATGGGGAGCTCCTACAATGAGCAGTTCTTC. This gives the protein CASSLSMGSSYNEQFF.

The CDR3 spells CASSPALAGGGEQYF. CDR3 in DNA: TGTGCCAGCTCTCCGGCACTAGCGGGAGGGGGCGAGCAGTACTTC. This chain links TRBV18 with TRBJ2-7, with TRBD2 identical over 13 bases. V shed 6 bases, J shed 6 bases, and the junction held 8 bases outside the gene matches. Germline loops: CDR1 KGHSH, CDR2 LQKENI. CDR3 length: 15 amino acids.

V is TRBV6-2 or TRBV6-3 and J is TRBJ2-1; 7 positions agree with TRBD2. This CDR3 has 16 residues. CDR1 MNHEY and CDR2 SVGEGT come from the germline V gene. With 4 bases clipped from V and 6 bases from J, the junction kept 12 bases outside the gene matches. CDR3 residues: CASSSAAGVGGNEQFF. In DNA form, the CDR3 reads TGTGCCAGCAGTTCAGCCGCGGGAGTTGGGGGCAATGAGCAGTTCTTC.

This clone was seen a few times. The V call is TRBV6-2 or TRBV6-3, the J call TRBJ1-2; TRBD1 is a possible D gene (6 bases). Germline-derived CDR1 and CDR2 are MNHEY and SVGEGT. The V end lost 1 base, the J end lost 0 bases, and 9 bases lay between the germline ends. The CDR3 consists of 15 residues. The CDR3 nucleotides are TGTGCCAGCAGTTACTTGGGACATACTAACTATGGCTACACCTTC. Translating gives CASSYLGHTNYGYTF.

The rearrangement uses TRBV7-3 and TRBJ2-1, with D uncertain. The CDR3 length is 16 residues. V was clipped by 5 bases and J by 9 bases, with 23 bases between them. In germline, CDR1 is SGHTA, CDR2 FQGTGA. In DNA, the CDR3 is TGTGCCAGCAGCCCCCAGAACATCCAGCTCGGAGTTGAGCAGTTCTTC. This encodes CASSPQNIQLGVEQFF.